The 5 T cell receptor beta chains in this list originate from one sample, sequenced in a study of cytomegalovirus exposure and HLA in healthy donors. The study ran its PCR with 60 Vbeta and 13 Jbeta primers. Measured with immunoSEQ multiplex PCR; TCRdb has only the in-frame clones, and not every one. The sample lists about 140,000 clones, 79% seen once, with 6.5% in the top ten. Sequencing used PBMCs. The receptors come from a middle-aged man in good health and CMV-seropositive.

The gene calls are TRBV5-1 and TRBJ2-1, with D perhaps matching TRBD1 (5 bases). This CDR3 spans 13 amino acids. V lost 0 bases to trimming and J lost 9 bases, with 10 bases between them. Germline loops: CDR1 SGHRS, CDR2 YFSETQ. CDR3 protein: CASSLGQGGEQFF. The CDR3 DNA follows: TGCGCCAGCAGCTTGGGGCAGGGTGGTGAGCAGTTCTTC.

The chain employs TRBV11-3 and TRBJ2-7, with a tentative D call TRBD2 (6 bases). The germline gives CDR1 SGHNT, CDR2 YENEEA. This CDR3 contains 15 residues. Trimming stripped 0 bases from V and 4 bases from J, with 13 bases between. CDR3 in DNA: TGTGCCAGCAGCTTAGAGGGAAGAGGACTATACGAGCAGTACTTC. Translation gives CASSLEGRGLYEQYF.

V and J are TRBV27 and TRBJ2-1, with TRBD2 identical over 16 bases. The J segment lost 7 bases and the V segment lost 9 bases, leaving 9 bases of the junction unmatched. There are 16 residues in the CDR3. Germline loops: CDR1 MNHEY, CDR2 SMNVEV (reference sequence). CDR3 nucleotides: TGTGCCAGTACTCCGGGACTAGCGGGAGGGCGGAATGAGCAGTTCTTC. Translation gives CASTPGLAGGRNEQFF.

The chain recombines TRBV27 with TRBJ2-4; D may be TRBD2 (6 bases). The CDR3 loop spans 14 amino acids. Deletions cut 1 base from V and 3 bases from J, with 7 bases between. CDR1 is MNHEY and CDR2 is SMNVEV in the germline V gene (reference sequence). The CDR3 region is CASSLWGGKNIQYF. DNA of the CDR3: TGTGCCAGCAGTTTATGGGGAGGCAAAAACATTCAGTACTTC.

The chain combines TRBV28 with TRBJ1-1, with 7 bases identical to TRBD1. Germline CDR1 and CDR2: MDHEN and SYDVKM. The CDR3 runs 13 residues. Trimming cost V 5 bases and J 8 bases; bases outside gene matches: 8. The CDR3 spells CASSRDSRLEAFF. The CDR3 DNA reads as TGTGCCAGCAGTCGGGACAGTAGGTTAGAAGCTTTCTTT.